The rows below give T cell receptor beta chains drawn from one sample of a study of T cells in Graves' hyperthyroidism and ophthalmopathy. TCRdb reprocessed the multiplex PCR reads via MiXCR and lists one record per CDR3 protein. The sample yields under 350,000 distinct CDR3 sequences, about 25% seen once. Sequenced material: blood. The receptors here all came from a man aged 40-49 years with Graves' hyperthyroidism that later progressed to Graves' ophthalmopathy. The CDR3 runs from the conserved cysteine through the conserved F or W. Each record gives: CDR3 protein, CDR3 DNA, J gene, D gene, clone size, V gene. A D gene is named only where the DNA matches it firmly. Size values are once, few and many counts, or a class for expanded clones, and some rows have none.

CASSSGQSGELFF TGTGCCAGCAGCTCAGGACAGTCCGGGGAGCTGTTTTTT TRBJ2-2 NA many TRBV5-5
CASSSGTSVEQYF TGTGCCAGCAGTTCCGGGACTAGCGTCGAGCAGTACTTC TRBJ2-7 TRBD2 NA TRBV28
CASSPWTGSVIGIYEQYF TGTGCCAGCAGCCCCTGGACAGGGTCCGTAATTGGTATCTACGAGCAGTACTTC TRBJ2-7 TRBD1 many TRBV11-1
CASSYPQSGEYEQYF TGTGCCAGCAGTTACCCCCAGTCCGGAGAATACGAGCAGTACTTC TRBJ2-7 NA many TRBV6-5
CASSSPSTDGGTGGYTF TGTGCCAGCAGTTCTCCTTCCACGGACGGGGGTACGGGGGGCTACACCTTC TRBJ1-2 NA many TRBV27
CASNPEGRETQYF TGTGCCAGCAATCCAGAGGGAAGAGAGACCCAGTACTTC TRBJ2-5 NA NA TRBV25-1
CASSPRQGTKTQYF TGTGCCAGCAGCCCACGACAGGGTACGAAGACCCAGTACTTC TRBJ2-5 TRBD1 many TRBV14
CASSARGQGANYEQYF TGTGCCAGCAGCGCGCGGGGACAGGGGGCGAACTACGAGCAGTACTTC TRBJ2-7 TRBD1 NA TRBV7-8
CASSRTGREGDEQYF TGTGCCAGCAGTAGGACCGGGCGGGAGGGGGACGAGCAGTACTTC TRBJ2-7 TRBD2 few TRBV12-3/TRBV12-4
CATSDPGTGRDGYTF TGTGCCACCAGTGATCCCGGGACAGGGAGGGATGGCTACACCTTC TRBJ1-2 TRBD1 NA TRBV24-1
CASGGLADNQETQYF TGTGCCAGCGGAGGACTAGCGGATAATCAAGAGACCCAGTACTTC TRBJ2-5 TRBD2 NA TRBV6-1
CASSLSGLAAEQYF TGTGCCAGCAGTTTAAGCGGACTAGCGGCCGAGCAGTACTTC TRBJ2-7 TRBD2 few TRBV12-3/TRBV12-4
CASSSTGKDTEAFF TGTGCCAGCAGCTCGACAGGCAAGGACACTGAAGCTTTCTTT TRBJ1-1 NA many TRBV11-2
CSAQGQGRSEAFF TGCAGTGCCCAGGGACAGGGGCGTTCTGAAGCTTTCTTT TRBJ1-1 TRBD1 many TRBV20-1
CASSPGQGDSQETQYF TGTGCCAGCAGTCCGGGACAGGGGGACTCACAAGAGACCCAGTACTTC TRBJ2-5 TRBD1 NA TRBV6-2/TRBV6-3
CSAARQGTFSYEQYF TGCAGTGCTGCTAGACAGGGAACTTTTTCCTACGAGCAGTACTTC TRBJ2-7 TRBD1 NA TRBV20-1
CSARTGTGIPEAFF TGCAGTGCTAGAACCGGGACAGGGATCCCTGAAGCTTTCTTT TRBJ1-1 TRBD1 many TRBV20-1
CASSSPRGRYEQYF TGTGCCAGCAGCTCGCCGAGGGGTCGGTACGAGCAGTACTTC TRBJ2-7 NA few TRBV27
CASSEDSYSNQPQHF TGTGCCAGCAGTGAAGACAGCTATAGCAATCAGCCCCAGCATTTT TRBJ1-5 NA once TRBV2
CASSHPQGRNEQFF TGCGCCAGCAGCCACCCACAGGGGAGGAATGAGCAGTTCTTC TRBJ2-1 NA NA TRBV4-1
CASSATGGAGTGELFF TGTGCCAGCAGCGCAACAGGGGGCGCGGGCACCGGGGAGCTGTTTTTT TRBJ2-2 TRBD1 many TRBV7-8
CASIRQGGPNEQYF TGTGCCAGCATTCGCCAGGGGGGCCCCAACGAGCAGTACTTC TRBJ2-7 NA many TRBV6-2/TRBV6-3
CSVYYLSEQYF TGCAGCGTTTACTACCTTTCCGAGCAGTACTTC TRBJ2-7 NA NA TRBV29-1
CASSSSDYSYEQYF TGTGCCAGCAGCTCAAGCGATTACTCCTACGAGCAGTACTTC TRBJ2-7 NA many TRBV13
CASSSAPPGSGYTF TGTGCCAGTAGTAGCGCCCCCCCCGGCTCTGGCTACACCTTC TRBJ1-2 NA many TRBV19
CATSSDRGHYEQYF TGTGCCACCAGCAGCGACAGGGGGCATTACGAGCAGTACTTC TRBJ2-7 TRBD1 many TRBV15
CSAYRTGVMDNEQFF TGCAGTGCCTATCGTACGGGTGTGATGGACAATGAGCAGTTCTTC TRBJ2-1 NA NA TRBV20-1
CASSLYDSYSNQPQHF TGTGCCAGCAGTTTATACGATTCCTATAGCAATCAGCCCCAGCATTTT TRBJ1-5 NA NA TRBV12-3/TRBV12-4
CASSVLAMSNTGELFF TGTGCCAGCAGTGTACTAGCAATGTCGAACACCGGGGAGCTGTTTTTT TRBJ2-2 NA NA TRBV6-5
CASSVVYEQYF TGTGCCAGCAGCGTCGTTTACGAGCAGTACTTC TRBJ2-7 NA few TRBV7-2
CSARLGQSSSYEQYF TGCAGTGCTAGATTGGGACAGAGTAGCTCCTACGAGCAGTACTTC TRBJ2-7 TRBD1 NA TRBV20-1
CASSLALRPTEAFF TGTGCCAGCAGTTTAGCGCTACGCCCCACTGAAGCTTTCTTT TRBJ1-1 NA NA TRBV12-3/TRBV12-4
CASSFQQGYEQYF TGTGCCAGCAGCTTCCAACAGGGCTACGAGCAGTACTTC TRBJ2-7 NA many TRBV7-2